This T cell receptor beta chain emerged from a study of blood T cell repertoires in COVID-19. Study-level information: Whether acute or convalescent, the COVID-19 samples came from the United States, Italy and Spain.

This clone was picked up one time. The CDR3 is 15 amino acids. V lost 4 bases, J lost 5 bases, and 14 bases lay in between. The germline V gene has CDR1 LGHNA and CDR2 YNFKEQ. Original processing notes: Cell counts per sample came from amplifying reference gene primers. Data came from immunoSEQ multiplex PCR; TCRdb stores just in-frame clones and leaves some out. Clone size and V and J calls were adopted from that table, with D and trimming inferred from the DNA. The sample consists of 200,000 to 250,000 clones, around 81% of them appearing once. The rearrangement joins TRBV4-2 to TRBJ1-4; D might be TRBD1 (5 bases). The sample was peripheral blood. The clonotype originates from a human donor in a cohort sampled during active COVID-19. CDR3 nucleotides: TGTGCCAGCAGCCCAAGGGGTGGCCTGAATGAAAAACTGTTTTTT. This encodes CASSPRGGLNEKLFF.